Each of the 2 T cell receptor beta chains below was sequenced from the same sample in a study of cytomegalovirus exposure and HLA in healthy donors. The PCR had 60 Vbeta and 13 Jbeta primers. Assay: immunoSEQ multiplex PCR; the TCRdb copy retains only in-frame clones and omits some. The listing contains roughly 90,000 clones. Sequencing was performed on PBMCs. These receptors were taken from a man aged 50 to 59 in good health and CMV-seropositive.

V and J are TRBV4-1 and TRBJ2-5, with no clear D. The CDR3 totals 14 residues. The V gene lost 1 base and the J gene lost 5 bases, with 11 bases spanning the gap. Germline-derived CDR1 and CDR2 are MGHRA and YSYEKL. The CDR3 region is CASSQVIFVETQYF. The CDR3 nucleotides read TGCGCCAGCAGCCAAGTAATATTTGTTGAGACCCAGTACTTC.

V and J are TRBV30 and TRBJ2-1, with 10 bases aligning to TRBD2. This CDR3 comprises 14 residues. In germline, CDR1 is GTSNPN, CDR2 SVGIG (reference sequence). The V gene end was trimmed by 4 bases and the J gene end by 12 bases; junction bases not matched to a gene: 12. The CDR3 here is CAWNLAGAQGGQFF. The CDR3 region has the DNA TGTGCCTGGAATCTAGCGGGAGCCCAAGGGGGGCAGTTCTTC.